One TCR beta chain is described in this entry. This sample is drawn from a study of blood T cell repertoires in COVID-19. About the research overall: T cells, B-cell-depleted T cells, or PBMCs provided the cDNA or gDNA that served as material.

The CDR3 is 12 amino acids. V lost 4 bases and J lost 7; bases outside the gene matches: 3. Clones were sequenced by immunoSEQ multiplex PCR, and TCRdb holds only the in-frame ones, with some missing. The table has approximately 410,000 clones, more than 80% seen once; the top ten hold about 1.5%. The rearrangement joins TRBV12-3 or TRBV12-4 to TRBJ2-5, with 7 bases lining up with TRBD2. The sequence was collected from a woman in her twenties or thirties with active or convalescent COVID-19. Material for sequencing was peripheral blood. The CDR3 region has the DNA TGTGCCAGCAGTTGGGGCGGGGGGACCCAGTACTTC. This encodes CASSWGGGTQYF.